This T cell receptor beta chain was recovered during a study of cytomegalovirus exposure and HLA in healthy donors. At the level of the study: Of a few hundred genotyped donors, roughly 80% grouped in the Caucasian-associated ancestry cluster.

The CDR3 has 13 residues. Germline V gene lookup returns CDR1 SGHRS and CDR2 YFSETQ. V was shortened by 4 bases and J by 4 bases, with 12 bases between the two germline ends. This clone showed up just once. The PCR employed 60 Vbeta primers together with 13 Jbeta primers. Here immunoSEQ multiplex PCR was the method, and the copy in TCRdb shows in-frame clones only, minus some. Here the sample spans around 100,000 clones, roughly 80% being singletons. The TCR sequence derives from a man aged 25-40 years in good health and CMV-seropositive. The chain carries TRBV5-1 and TRBJ2-7, with D perhaps matching TRBD1 (6 bases). Sequencing input: PBMCs. CDR3 in amino acids: CASSDQDRYEQYV. The CDR3 bases are TGCGCCAGCAGCGACCAAGACAGGTACGAGCAGTACGTC.